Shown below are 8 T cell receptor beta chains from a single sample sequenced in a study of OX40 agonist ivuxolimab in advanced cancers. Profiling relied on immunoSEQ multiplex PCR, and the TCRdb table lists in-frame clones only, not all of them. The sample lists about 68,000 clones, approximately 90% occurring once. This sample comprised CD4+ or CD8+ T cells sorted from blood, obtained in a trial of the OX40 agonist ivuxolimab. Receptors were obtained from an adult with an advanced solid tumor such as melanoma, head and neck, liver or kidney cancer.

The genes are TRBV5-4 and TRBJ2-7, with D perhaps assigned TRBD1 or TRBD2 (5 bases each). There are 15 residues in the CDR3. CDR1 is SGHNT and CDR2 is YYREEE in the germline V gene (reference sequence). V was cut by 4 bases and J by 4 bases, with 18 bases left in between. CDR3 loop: CASSPDRLPSYEQYF. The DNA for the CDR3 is TGTGCCAGCAGCCCTGACAGACTACCCTCTTACGAGCAGTACTTC.

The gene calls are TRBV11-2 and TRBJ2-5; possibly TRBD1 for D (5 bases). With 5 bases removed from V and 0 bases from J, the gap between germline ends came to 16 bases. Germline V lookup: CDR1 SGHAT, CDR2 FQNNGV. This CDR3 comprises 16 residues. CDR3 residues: CASSQGRVRDQETQYF. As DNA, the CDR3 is TGTGCCAGCAGCCAGGGTAGGGTAAGGGACCAAGAGACCCAGTACTTC. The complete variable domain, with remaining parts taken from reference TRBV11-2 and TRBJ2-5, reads EAGVAQSPRYKIIEKRQSVAFWCNPISGHATLYWYQQILGQGPKLLIQFQNNGVVDDSQLPKDRFSAERLKGVDSTLKIQPAKLEDSAVYLCASSQGRVRDQETQYFGPGTRLLVL.

CDR3 sequence: CASSSYPLIRERYNEQFF. The CDR3 DNA sequence: TGTGCCAGCAGCTCCTACCCCCTTATACGGGAGAGGTACAATGAGCAGTTCTTC. The chain employs TRBV7-3 and TRBJ2-1, with D perhaps TRBD2 (6 bases). The CDR3 sequence is 18 residues long. Germline V lookup: CDR1 SGHTA, CDR2 FQGTGA. Trimming cost V 4 bases and J 4 bases, with 23 bases left between them.

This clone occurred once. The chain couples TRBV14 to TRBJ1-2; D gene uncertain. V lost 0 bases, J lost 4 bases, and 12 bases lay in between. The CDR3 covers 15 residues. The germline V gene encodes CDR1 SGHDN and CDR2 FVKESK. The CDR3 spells CASSQEGPFFYGYTF. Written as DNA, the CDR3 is TGTGCCAGCAGCCAAGAGGGCCCGTTTTTCTATGGCTACACCTTC.

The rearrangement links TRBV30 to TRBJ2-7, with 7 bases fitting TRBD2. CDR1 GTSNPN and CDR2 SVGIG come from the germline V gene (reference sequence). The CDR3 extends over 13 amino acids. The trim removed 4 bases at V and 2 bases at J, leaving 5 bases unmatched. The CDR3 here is CAWTSAGTYEQYF. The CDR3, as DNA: TGTGCCTGGACCTCAGCGGGGACCTACGAGCAGTACTTC.

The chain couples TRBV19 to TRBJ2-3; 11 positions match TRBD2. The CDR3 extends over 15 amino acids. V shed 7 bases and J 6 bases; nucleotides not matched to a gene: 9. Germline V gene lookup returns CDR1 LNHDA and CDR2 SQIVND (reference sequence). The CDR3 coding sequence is TGTGCCAGTACCCAGACTAGCGGGGCTCAGGATACGCAGTATTTT. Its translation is CASTQTSGAQDTQYF. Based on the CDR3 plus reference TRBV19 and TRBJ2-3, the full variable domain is DGGITQSPKYLFRKEGQNVTLSCEQNLNHDAMYWYRQDPGQGLRLIYYSQIVNDFQKGDIAEGYSVSREKKESFPLTVTSAQKNPTAFYLCASTQTSGAQDTQYFGPGTRLTVL.

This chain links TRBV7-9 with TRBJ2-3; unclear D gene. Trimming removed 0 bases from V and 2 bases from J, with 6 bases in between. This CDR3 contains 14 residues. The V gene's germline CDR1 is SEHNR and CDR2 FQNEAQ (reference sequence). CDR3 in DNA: TGTGCCAGCAGCTTAGCGGGAATCACAGATACGCAGTATTTT. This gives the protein CASSLAGITDTQYF.

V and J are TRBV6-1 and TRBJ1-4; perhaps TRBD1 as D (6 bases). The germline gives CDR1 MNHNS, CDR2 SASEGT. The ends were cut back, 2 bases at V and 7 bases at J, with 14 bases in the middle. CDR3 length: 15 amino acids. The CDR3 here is CASSETTGRIEKLFF. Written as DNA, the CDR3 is TGTGCCAGCAGTGAAACAACAGGGAGAATTGAAAAACTGTTTTTT.